The 21 T cell receptor beta chains given below trace back to one sample, sequenced in a study of blood T cells in healthy people across ages. Next came a second PCR, run for about 6 to 12 cycles, which used a sample-barcoded 5' primer along with a J-beta primer mix. MiXCR, applied by TCRdb to the 5' RACE reads, yields one record per CDR3 protein. This table has 1,500,000 or so distinct CDR3 sequences, approximately 63% appearing once. The sample consisted of blood. These receptors came from a young man in good health.

The chain uses TRBV29-1 and TRBJ2-1; TRBD1 matches at 9 bases. The ends lost 3 bases at V and 5 bases at J; junction bases unmatched: 5. Germline V gene data show CDR1 as SQVTM and CDR2 as ANQGSEA. The length of the CDR3 is 14 residues. The CDR3 protein is CSVDSTGGHNEQFF. The CDR3 DNA sequence: TGCAGCGTTGATTCTACAGGGGGCCACAATGAGCAGTTCTTC.

J is TRBJ2-1 and V is TRBV5-1; tentatively, D is TRBD1 or TRBD2 (6 bases each). Germline V gives CDR1 SGHRS, CDR2 YFSETQ. Trimming cost V 0 bases and J 1 base, with 11 bases left between them. The CDR3 sequence is 16 residues long. The CDR3 loop reads CASSLGGASSYNEQFF. Here the CDR3 DNA reads TGCGCCAGCAGCTTGGGGGGGGCCAGTTCCTACAATGAGCAGTTCTTC. The entire variable domain, with the rest obtained from reference TRBV5-1 and TRBJ2-1, is as follows: KAGVTQTPRYLIKTRGQQVTLSCSPISGHRSVSWYQQTPGQGLQFLFEYFSETQRNKGNFPGRFSGRQFSNSRSEMNVSTLELGDSALYLCASSLGGASSYNEQFFGPGTRLTVL.

This clonotype was counted once. In nucleotides, the CDR3 is TGTGCCAGCAGGCAAACAGGGGGAACTGAAGCTTTCTTT. Amino acids: CASRQTGGTEAFF. This rearrangement joins TRBV5-6 to TRBJ1-1; 8 nucleotides match TRBD1. Germline CDR1 and CDR2: SGHDT and YYEEEE. The CDR3 is 13 residues long. V shed 5 bases and J 5 bases; nucleotides not matched to a gene: 5. The variable domain in full, completed from reference TRBV5-6 and TRBJ1-1, reads DAGVTQSPTHLIKTRGQQVTLRCSPKSGHDTVSWYQQALGQGPQFIFQYYEEEERQRGNFPDRFSGHQFPNYSSELNVNALLLGDSALYLCASRQTGGTEAFFGQGTRLTVV.

This chain uses TRBV5-1 with TRBJ2-7; TRBD2 is a possible D gene (5 bases). This CDR3 is built from 12 residues. CDR1 is SGHRS, CDR2 YFSETQ, per germline. Trimming removed 4 bases at V and 3 bases at J, with 8 bases between. The CDR3 sequence: CASSKLDYEQYF. DNA of the CDR3: TGCGCCAGCAGCAAACTAGACTACGAGCAGTACTTC.

In this sample, this clonotype turned up once. This rearrangement joins TRBV6-5 to TRBJ1-3; D is unresolved. Germline CDR1 and CDR2: MNHEY and SVGAGI. V lost 4 bases and J 9 bases, leaving 10 bases between the germline ends. The length of the CDR3 is 12 residues. The CDR3 is CASSSLGSTIYF. CDR3 bases: TGTGCCAGCAGTTCTCTAGGGAGCACCATATATTTT.

This clonotype was counted only a few times. This sequence joins TRBV20-1 and TRBJ2-7; TRBD1 is a possible D gene (6 bases). The CDR3 totals 13 residues. Germline CDR1 is DFQATT and CDR2 is SNEGSKA (reference sequence). Between the trimmed V and J ends, which lost 5 bases and 1 base, there was a span of 12 bases. DNA of the CDR3: TGCAGTGCTCGAACAGGGTTTTCCTACGAGCAGTACTTC. Translating it yields CSARTGFSYEQYF.

The chain combines TRBV6-5 with TRBJ2-7; D is ambiguous. The CDR3 sequence is 14 residues long. V was shortened by 4 bases and J by 7 bases, with 17 bases between the two germline ends. Germline values: CDR1 MNHEY, CDR2 SVGAGI. The CDR3 spells CASSLSTRYNEQYF. The DNA for the CDR3 is TGTGCCAGCAGTTTGTCGACCAGGTACAATGAGCAGTACTTC.

This clonotype occurred once. J is TRBJ2-2 and V is TRBV15, with D hard to call. V shed 4 bases and J shed 5 bases, with 5 bases lying between them. The germline V gene has CDR1 LNHNV and CDR2 YYDKDF (reference sequence). This CDR3 has 12 residues. Here the CDR3 reads CATSIQTGELFF. CDR3 nucleotides: TGTGCCACCAGCATCCAGACCGGGGAGCTGTTTTTT.

The chain links TRBV13 to TRBJ1-2; 7 positions match TRBD1. J lost 4 bases, V lost 5 bases, and 10 bases had no gene match. The CDR3 sequence is 15 residues long. Germline lookup yields CDR1 PRHDT and CDR2 FYEKMQ (reference sequence). In nucleotides, the CDR3 is TGTGCCAGCAGCGCTACACAGGGGCCCTCCTATGGCTACACCTTC. This sequence encodes CASSATQGPSYGYTF. The variable domain in full, with the rest retrieved from reference TRBV13 and TRBJ1-2, is AAGVIQSPRHLIKEKRETATLKCYPIPRHDTVYWYQQGPGQDPQFLISFYEKMQSDKGSIPDRFSAQQFSDYHSELNMSSLELGDSALYFCASSATQGPSYGYTFGSGTRLTVV.

The J gene is TRBJ2-5, the V gene TRBV6-1; 7 bases agree with TRBD1. The J call may be in error: the DNA end matches TRBJ2-7 better. Germline V gene lookup returns CDR1 MNHNS and CDR2 SASEGT. The CDR3 spans 16 residues. CDR3 nucleotide sequence: TGTGCCAGCAGTGAACACTCCGGGACAGCCACCTACGAGCAGTACTTC. As protein: CASSEHSGTATYEQYF.

V usage is TRBV7-2 and J usage is TRBJ2-7, with D tentatively TRBD1 (5 bases). Germline CDR1 is SGHTA and CDR2 is FQGNSA. V shed 3 bases and J shed 3 bases, with 15 bases lying between them. This CDR3 is built from 15 residues. DNA for the CDR3: TGTGCCAGCAGCTTCCAGGGCCACGGGCTCTACGAGCAGTACTTC. This encodes CASSFQGHGLYEQYF.

This clonotype appeared a few times. The chain links TRBV4-1 to TRBJ2-7; D is uncertain. The CDR3 has 13 residues. V lost 2 bases and J lost 2, with 7 bases in between. From germline, CDR1 is MGHRA and CDR2 YSYEKL. The CDR3 sequence is CASSQRDPYEQYF. The CDR3 DNA reads as TGCGCCAGCAGCCAACGTGACCCCTACGAGCAGTACTTC.

This sequence joins TRBV27 and TRBJ2-1; 8 bases are shared with TRBD2. The J segment lost 8 bases and the V segment lost 6 bases, leaving 6 bases of the junction unmatched. This CDR3 is 13 amino acids long. Germline CDR1 reads MNHEY; CDR2 reads SMNVEV (reference sequence). As DNA, the CDR3 is TGTGCCAGCAGCACCGGACTAGCCTATGAGCAGTTCTTC. It encodes CASSTGLAYEQFF.

This clonotype was counted a single time. The rearrangement joins TRBV6-5 to TRBJ2-7, with D perhaps matching TRBD1 (6 bases). Trimming removed 2 bases from V and 0 bases from J, with 11 bases in between. CDR3 length: 15 amino acids. The V gene's germline CDR1 is MNHEY and CDR2 SVGAGI. The CDR3 DNA reads as TGTGCCAGCAGTTACGATCTGGGGGCCTCCTACGAGCAGTACTTC. It encodes CASSYDLGASYEQYF.

The V call is TRBV5-1, the J call TRBJ2-5, with D possibly called TRBD1 or TRBD2 (6 bases each). Trimming removed 5 bases from V and 5 bases from J, with 25 bases in between. The germline V gene encodes CDR1 SGHRS and CDR2 YFSETQ. The CDR3 length is 17 residues. The CDR3 region has the DNA TGCGCCAGCAGTCCGCCGGGGGCCCGGTTCGCAGGGGAGACCCAGTACTTC. Protein product: CASSPPGARFAGETQYF.

The chain uses TRBV10-3 and TRBJ1-6, with D possibly matching TRBD1 (6 bases). This CDR3 is built from 15 residues. The germline V gene encodes CDR1 ENHRY and CDR2 SYGVKD. The ends were cut back, 5 bases at V and 10 bases at J, with 18 bases in the middle. The chain's CDR3 is CAISPAGGAGSPLHF. CDR3 in DNA: TGTGCCATCAGTCCCGCCGGGGGCGCAGGGTCACCCCTCCACTTT.

The chain couples TRBV4-3 to TRBJ2-7; 10 nucleotides match TRBD1. CDR1 is LGHNA, CDR2 YSLEER, per germline. After removal of 5 bases from V and 0 bases from J, the junction contained 4 bases not matched to a gene. This CDR3 spans 15 amino acids. CDR3 sequence reads: CASSVDRGPSYEQYF. In DNA, the CDR3 is TGCGCCAGCAGCGTTGACAGGGGGCCCTCCTACGAGCAGTACTTC.

The chain is built from TRBV20-1 and TRBJ2-7; 7 nucleotides agree with TRBD1. The ends lost 4 bases at V and 0 bases at J; junction bases unmatched: 9. The CDR3 has 15 residues. The germline V gene encodes CDR1 DFQATT and CDR2 SNEGSKA (reference sequence). In DNA form, the CDR3 reads TGCAGTGCTACCCGGGACAGTATCTACTCCTACGAGCAGTACTTC. Its protein is CSATRDSIYSYEQYF.

J is TRBJ1-2 and V is TRBV20-1; D is possibly TRBD1 (5 bases). V lost 3 bases and J 3 bases, leaving 14 bases between the germline ends. The germline CDR1 and CDR2 sequences are DFQATT and SNEGSKA (reference sequence). The CDR3 sequence is 14 residues long. DNA for the CDR3: TGCAGTGCTAGTTTTCACAGGATGGACTATGGCTACACCTTC. It encodes CSASFHRMDYGYTF.

CDR3 sequence: CASKYGQGHGYTF. The CDR3 DNA reads as TGTGCCAGCAAGTACGGACAGGGGCATGGCTACACCTTC. The chain links TRBV7-9 to TRBJ1-2, with 9 bases identical to TRBD1. V shed 7 bases, J shed 6 bases, and the junction held 6 bases outside the gene matches. Germline V gene lookup returns CDR1 SEHNR and CDR2 FQNEAQ (reference sequence). The CDR3 length is 13 residues.

The CDR3 here is CAISGWGDLNEQFF. Here the CDR3 DNA reads TGTGCCATCAGTGGATGGGGGGATCTCAATGAGCAGTTCTTC. V and J are TRBV10-3 and TRBJ2-1; D perhaps matches TRBD2 (6 bases). Trimming shortened V by 4 bases and J by 6 bases, and 13 bases separated the two germline ends. The CDR3 runs 14 residues. Germline lookup yields CDR1 ENHRY and CDR2 SYGVKD.